This entry lists 13 T cell receptor beta chains sequenced from one sample in a study of cytomegalovirus exposure and HLA in healthy donors. This PCR relied on a set of 60 Vbeta primers and 13 Jbeta primers. TCRdb's table, derived via immunoSEQ multiplex PCR, lists solely in-frame clones and lacks some. Among around 170,000 clones listed, roughly 80% were seen once. Material: PBMCs. The receptors shown here come from a woman aged 18-30 years in good health and CMV-seronegative.

In its sample, this clone was seen once. V is TRBV27 and J is TRBJ2-1; D not resolved. CDR1 and CDR2 (germline): MNHEY, SMNVEV (reference sequence). The CDR3 length is 13 residues. The V and J ends lost 0 bases and 7 bases respectively, with 7 bases between them. The CDR3 bases are TGTGCCAGCAGTTTATCTTCCCGGAATGAGCAGTTCTTC. It specifies CASSLSSRNEQFF.

The rearrangement joins TRBV14 to TRBJ2-5, with TRBD2 as a possible D gene (6 bases). The CDR3 covers 14 residues. Trimming left V 2 bases short and J 2 bases short, with 9 bases between. Germline CDR1 and CDR2: SGHDN and FVKESK. The DNA for the CDR3 is TGTGCCAGCAGCCAATGGAGGGGTCAAGAGACCCAGTACTTC. Its translation: CASSQWRGQETQYF.

V is TRBV7-2 and J is TRBJ2-1, with 7 bases matching TRBD2. Germline lookup yields CDR1 SGHTA and CDR2 FQGNSA. Trimming at V came to 7 bases and at J to 6 bases, leaving 9 bases not matched to a gene. This CDR3 contains 14 residues. CDR3 sequence (DNA): TGTGCCAGCAAAGGTAGTTGGGGGGGCAATGAGCAGTTCTTC. Its translation: CASKGSWGGNEQFF.

This chain links TRBV7-2 with TRBJ1-5, with D possibly being TRBD1 (6 bases). Trimming removed 5 bases from V and 7 bases from J, with 12 bases in between. This CDR3 region has 13 residues. Germline assignment: CDR1 SGHTA and CDR2 FQGNSA. The CDR3 DNA reads as TGTGCCAGCAGCGCCAGGGGAAACCAGCCCCAGCATTTT. It codes for CASSARGNQPQHF.

J is TRBJ2-3 and V is TRBV7-2, with 9 bases fitting TRBD2. With V trimmed by 2 bases and J by 5 bases, 8 bases remained unmatched. Germline V CDR1 and CDR2: SGHTA, FQGNSA. The CDR3 totals 16 residues. CDR3 residues: CASSLFSGGLGDTQYF. In DNA, the CDR3 is TGTGCCAGCAGCTTATTTAGCGGGGGTTTGGGAGATACGCAGTATTTT.

The V gene is TRBV2, the J gene TRBJ2-5; TRBD1 matches at 12 bases. The J call may be incorrect, as the DNA end agrees better with TRBJ2-7. CDR3 length: 14 amino acids. CDR1 and CDR2 from the germline V gene are SNHLY and FYNNEI. The CDR3 DNA is TGTGCCAGCAGCCGGGACAGGGGGCGCGACGAGCAGTACTTC. Its translation is CASSRDRGRDEQYF.

The chain recombines TRBV28 with TRBJ2-3, with 7 positions matching TRBD2. The CDR3 contains 15 residues. With 3 bases clipped from V and 2 bases from J, the junction kept 5 bases outside the gene matches. Germline V gene data show CDR1 as MDHEN and CDR2 as SYDVKM. The CDR3 protein is CASSFVAGDTDTQYF. Written as DNA, the CDR3 is TGTGCCAGCAGTTTTGTTGCGGGAGACACAGATACGCAGTATTTT.

V is TRBV5-1 and J is TRBJ2-5; the D gene is possibly TRBD2 (5 bases). This CDR3 is built from 14 residues. The V end was cut by 1 base, the J end by 5 bases, with 12 bases between. CDR1 and CDR2 (germline): SGHRS, YFSETQ. The CDR3 spells CASSLRGSVETQYF. The CDR3 DNA reads as TGCGCCAGCAGCTTGCGGGGTTCGGTGGAGACCCAGTACTTC.

This clone was recorded a few times. V and J are TRBV6-6 and TRBJ2-1; TRBD1 matches 8 bases. The germline V gene has CDR1 MNHNY and CDR2 SVGAGI (reference sequence). With V trimmed by 2 bases and J by 7 bases, 10 bases remained unmatched. The CDR3 covers 16 residues. CDR3 nucleotides: TGTGCCAGCAGTTACCAAGAAGGACAGGGTTTTAATGAGCAGTTCTTC. Translation gives CASSYQEGQGFNEQFF.

V gene TRBV27 combines with J gene TRBJ2-1; maybe TRBD2 (7 bases). Germline assignment: CDR1 MNHEY and CDR2 SMNVEV (reference sequence). Between the trimmed V and J ends, which lost 3 bases and 1 base, there was a span of 10 bases. This CDR3 region has 15 residues. The CDR3: CASSFRGASYNEQFF. CDR3 sequence (DNA): TGTGCCAGCAGTTTCCGGGGGGCATCCTACAATGAGCAGTTCTTC.

The table lists this clone with a count of one. Here the CDR3 reads CASSGNTNTEAFF. Here the CDR3 DNA reads TGTGCCAGCAGTGGTAACACCAACACTGAAGCTTTCTTT. The chain is built from TRBV6-1 and TRBJ1-1, with D hard to call. Trimming left V 4 bases short and J 2 bases short, with 8 bases between. There are 13 residues in the CDR3. The germline V gene encodes CDR1 MNHNS and CDR2 SASEGT.

The chain recombines TRBV7-3 with TRBJ2-7, with TRBD2 identical over 9 bases. Per germline, CDR1 SGHTA and CDR2 FQGTGA. V lost 5 bases to trimming and J lost 7 bases; unmatched junction nucleotides: 12. The CDR3 runs 15 residues. The CDR3 DNA reads as TGTGCCAGCAGCCACGGGGCGGGAGGGCCGAGAGAGCAGTACTTC. It yields the protein CASSHGAGGPREQYF.

Only a few counts were recorded for this clone. The chain couples TRBV28 to TRBJ1-4; 11 bases map to TRBD1. Trimming took 1 base from V and 8 from J; bases not matched to a gene: 3. Germline CDR1 is MDHEN and CDR2 is SYDVKM. The CDR3 length is 15 residues. The CDR3 DNA sequence: TGTGCCAGCAGTTTATTTGGGACAGGGGGGGAAAAACTGTTTTTT. Protein product: CASSLFGTGGEKLFF.